Listed here are 22 T cell receptor beta chains from one sample, sequenced in a study of memory CD4+ T cells and cytomegalovirus serostatus. Produced via immunoSEQ multiplex PCR; TCRdb's table is partial and in-frame only. Among 50,000 to 65,000 clones listed, about four fifths were seen once. Single viable CD3+CD4+CD8-CD45RO+ cells were sorted as the memory CD4+ T cells. What was sequenced was memory CD4+ T cells from blood. These receptors were obtained from an adult in good health and CMV-seropositive.

In nucleotides, the CDR3 is TGCGCCAGCAGCTTCGACACTACCTACGAGCAGTACTTC. This codes for CASSFDTTYEQYF. This chain links TRBV5-1 with TRBJ2-7; D unclear. Germline CDR1 is SGHRS and CDR2 is YFSETQ. Trimming pared 2 bases from V and 2 bases from J, leaving 8 bases between. This CDR3 contains 13 residues.

In DNA, the CDR3 is TGTGCCAGCAGGAGGGGACTAGCGGGAGGGGATACGCAGTATTTT. It translates to CASRRGLAGGDTQYF. The J gene is TRBJ2-3, the V gene TRBV27; 16 bases are shared with TRBD2. V was pared by 6 bases and J by 6 bases, with 3 bases of the junction left unmatched. Per the germline V gene, CDR1 is MNHEY and CDR2 is SMNVEV (reference sequence). CDR3 length: 15 amino acids.

V gene TRBV25-1 combines with J gene TRBJ2-5; weak D call: TRBD1 (8 bases). Trimming removed 4 bases from V and 5 bases from J, with 17 bases in between. The CDR3 totals 15 residues. Per the germline V gene, CDR1 is MGHDK and CDR2 is SYGVNS. CDR3 amino acids: CASSATTGEGETQYF. The CDR3 DNA reads as TGTGCCAGCAGTGCGACGACAGGGGAGGGGGAGACCCAGTACTTC.

The J gene is TRBJ2-1, the V gene TRBV9, with D unclear. Trimming pared 4 bases from V and 3 bases from J, leaving 5 bases between. Germline CDR1 reads SGDLS; CDR2 reads YYNGEE. This CDR3 is 12 amino acids long. The CDR3 DNA sequence: TGTGCCAGCAGCACCAGCTACAATGAGCAGTTCTTC. It codes for CASSTSYNEQFF. Filled out from reference TRBV9 and TRBJ2-1, the complete variable domain reads DSGVTQTPKHLITATGQRVTLRCSPRSGDLSVYWYQQSLDQGLQFLIQYYNGEERAKGNILERFSAQQFPDLHSELNLSSLELGDSALYFCASSTSYNEQFFGPGTRLTVL.

The chain combines TRBV9 with TRBJ2-3; D gene uncertain. The CDR3 is made up of 14 amino acids. Germline lookup yields CDR1 SGDLS and CDR2 YYNGEE. Trimming removed 2 bases at V and 4 bases at J, with 11 bases between. As DNA, the CDR3 is TGTGCCAGCAGCGTCGTCGGAAGGTCAGATACGCAGTATTTT. Its translation: CASSVVGRSDTQYF. The whole variable domain, filled in from reference TRBV9 and TRBJ2-3, reads DSGVTQTPKHLITATGQRVTLRCSPRSGDLSVYWYQQSLDQGLQFLIQYYNGEERAKGNILERFSAQQFPDLHSELNLSSLELGDSALYFCASSVVGRSDTQYFGPGTRLTVL.

The rearrangement links TRBV5-1 to TRBJ1-2; D is ambiguous. The V end lost 0 bases, the J end lost 0 bases, and 6 bases lay between the germline ends. The germline V gene has CDR1 SGHRS and CDR2 YFSETQ. This CDR3 region has 14 residues. The DNA of the CDR3 is TGCGCCAGCAGCTTGGGAGACGCTAACTATGGCTACACCTTC. Residues: CASSLGDANYGYTF.

The rearrangement links TRBV2 to TRBJ2-5; tentatively, D is TRBD2 (5 bases). The length of the CDR3 is 15 residues. The V gene lost 7 bases and the J gene lost 0 bases, with 15 bases spanning the gap. The germline V gene has CDR1 SNHLY and CDR2 FYNNEI. The CDR3 bases are TGTGCCAGCAAGGTGGGCCGAGGGTACCAAGAGACCCAGTACTTC. Protein: CASKVGRGYQETQYF.

The genes are TRBV18 and TRBJ2-1; 7 bases map to TRBD2. Germline values: CDR1 KGHSH, CDR2 LQKENI. This CDR3 comprises 16 residues. The J segment lost 8 bases and the V segment lost 6 bases, leaving 16 bases of the junction unmatched. This CDR3 reads CASSPTGGSNLDEQFF. The CDR3 DNA is TGTGCCAGCTCTCCAACCGGCGGGAGTAATTTGGATGAGCAGTTCTTC. The full variable domain, in which reference TRBV18 and TRBJ2-1 provide the parts outside the CDR3, is NAGVMQNPRHLVRRRGQEARLRCSPMKGHSHVYWYRQLPEEGLKFMVYLQKENIIDESGMPKERFSAEFPKEGPSILRIQQVVRGDSAAYFCASSPTGGSNLDEQFFGPGTRLTVL.

This clone was seen only a few times. Other DNA sequences in this specimen translate into the identical CDR3. The chain links TRBV9 to TRBJ2-3, with 9 nucleotides matching TRBD1. CDR3 size: 15 residues. Germline V lookup: CDR1 SGDLS, CDR2 YYNGEE. J was trimmed by 1 base and V by 2 bases; bases with no gene match: 2. The CDR3 is CASSVRQGGTDTQYF. CDR3 nucleotide sequence: TGTGCCAGCAGCGTCAGACAGGGGGGCACAGATACGCAGTATTTT.

This chain connects TRBV5-4 to TRBJ1-1; 9 nucleotides align to TRBD1. Losses at the gene ends were 4 bases for V and 1 base for J; bases not matched to a gene: 5. Looked up from germline, CDR1 is SGHNT and CDR2 is YYREEE (reference sequence). The CDR3 is made up of 15 amino acids. The CDR3 is CASSPRTGENTEAFF. CDR3 DNA: TGTGCCAGCAGCCCTCGGACAGGGGAGAACACTGAAGCTTTCTTT. Drawing the rest from reference TRBV5-4 and TRBJ1-1, the complete variable domain is ETGVTQSPTHLIKTRGQQVTLRCSSQSGHNTVSWYQQALGQGPQFIFQYYREEENGRGNFPPRFSGLQFPNYSSELNVNALELDDSALYLCASSPRTGENTEAFFGQGTRLTVV.

This rearrangement joins TRBV27 to TRBJ2-3; D ambiguous. Trimming shortened V by 6 bases and J by 8 bases, and 9 bases separated the two germline ends. The CDR3 runs to 11 residues. Germline V lookup: CDR1 MNHEY, CDR2 SMNVEV (reference sequence). The CDR3 spells CASSSHGTQYF. The CDR3 coding sequence is TGTGCCAGCAGCTCGCACGGTACGCAGTATTTT.

V and J are TRBV9 and TRBJ1-2; possible D gene TRBD1, 5 bases. Trimming cost V 2 bases and J 3 bases, with 8 bases left between them. Germline V lookup: CDR1 SGDLS, CDR2 YYNGEE. The CDR3 loop spans 13 amino acids. This chain's CDR3 is CASSVSRDYGYTF. Written as DNA, the CDR3 is TGTGCCAGCAGCGTCTCCAGGGACTATGGCTACACCTTC. The complete variable domain, with remaining parts taken from reference TRBV9 and TRBJ1-2, reads DSGVTQTPKHLITATGQRVTLRCSPRSGDLSVYWYQQSLDQGLQFLIQYYNGEERAKGNILERFSAQQFPDLHSELNLSSLELGDSALYFCASSVSRDYGYTFGSGTRLTVV.

Here the CDR3 reads CASSPPGMGSYEQYF. The CDR3 DNA follows: TGTGCCAGCTCACCCCCCGGGATGGGCTCCTACGAGCAGTACTTC. This sequence joins TRBV18 and TRBJ2-7; a weak D match, TRBD2 (5 bases). The CDR3 sequence is 15 residues long. Trimming shortened V by 3 bases and J by 0 bases, and 12 bases separated the two germline ends. Germline V gene lookup returns CDR1 KGHSH and CDR2 LQKENI.

This sequence joins TRBV2 and TRBJ1-1; D perhaps matches TRBD1 (5 bases). CDR1 and CDR2 (germline): SNHLY, FYNNEI. This CDR3 comprises 14 residues. Trimming removed 3 bases from V and 5 bases from J, with 13 bases in between. The chain's CDR3 is CASSEKGLGTEAFF. Here the CDR3 DNA reads TGTGCCAGCAGTGAGAAGGGGCTTGGTACTGAAGCTTTCTTT.

The chain is built from TRBV10-2 and TRBJ2-5, with a possible D match to TRBD2 (7 bases). Germline V gives CDR1 WSHSY, CDR2 SAAADI. The CDR3 is made up of 15 amino acids. The V and J ends lost 2 bases and 6 bases respectively, with 16 bases between them. DNA of the CDR3: TGCGCCAGCAGTGAGGATACAGGGAGGGCGCAGACCCAGTACTTC. Translation gives CASSEDTGRAQTQYF.

The V call is TRBV7-9, the J call TRBJ1-3; 9 bases are a match to TRBD1. Germline V lookup: CDR1 SEHNR, CDR2 FQNEAQ (reference sequence). V shed 6 bases, J shed 0 bases, and the junction held 6 bases outside the gene matches. The CDR3 runs 16 residues. CDR3 DNA sequence: TGTGCCAGCAGGGACTGGACAGGGGACTCTGGAAACACCATATATTTT. It specifies CASRDWTGDSGNTIYF.

In nucleotides, the CDR3 is TGTGCCACCGTCGACAGGGGCGGCAATCAGCCCCAGCATTTT. It translates to CATVDRGGNQPQHF. V and J are TRBV19 and TRBJ1-5, with 8 positions matching TRBD1. V shed 10 bases and J 2 bases; nucleotides not matched to a gene: 7. CDR3 size: 14 residues. The germline V gene has CDR1 LNHDA and CDR2 SQIVND (reference sequence).

This clone was counted a single time. The V and J genes are TRBV6-6 and TRBJ2-7; a weak D match, TRBD1 (6 bases). The CDR3 spans 12 residues. The germline V gene has CDR1 MNHNY and CDR2 SVGAGI (reference sequence). Trimming removed 6 bases at V and 2 bases at J, with 8 bases between. The CDR3 protein is CASRNRAYEQYF. As DNA, the CDR3 is TGTGCCAGCAGGAACAGGGCCTACGAGCAGTACTTC.

The rearrangement uses TRBV9 and TRBJ1-1; D is possibly TRBD1 (5 bases). The CDR3 has 14 amino acids. Germline V gene data show CDR1 as SGDLS and CDR2 as YYNGEE. The ends were cut back, 0 bases at V and 4 bases at J, with 10 bases in the middle. The CDR3 loop reads CASSVGQLVTEAFF. In DNA form, the CDR3 reads TGTGCCAGCAGCGTAGGACAGCTAGTCACTGAAGCTTTCTTT.

This chain connects TRBV28 to TRBJ1-2; 12 positions agree with TRBD1. The germline CDR1 and CDR2 sequences are MDHEN and SYDVKM. V trimming: 1 base; J trimming: 2 bases; junction bases outside the gene matches: 5. The length of the CDR3 is 17 residues. The CDR3 loop is CASSLSGTGGLNYGYTF. The CDR3 coding sequence is TGTGCCAGCAGTTTATCAGGGACAGGGGGCTTAAACTATGGCTACACCTTC.

This clone has a single count. J is TRBJ2-5 and V is TRBV5-4, with TRBD1 as a possible D gene (5 bases). This CDR3 region has 13 residues. V lost 4 bases and J lost 0, with 7 bases in between. Looked up from germline, CDR1 is SGHNT and CDR2 is YYREEE (reference sequence). This chain's CDR3 is CASSPGYQETQYF. The CDR3, as DNA: TGTGCCAGCAGCCCAGGGTACCAAGAGACCCAGTACTTC.

The chain employs TRBV6-1 and TRBJ2-3, with TRBD2 matching 13 bases. Unmatched junction bases numbered 7, after V lost 4 bases and J lost 0 bases. This CDR3 is built from 18 residues. In germline, CDR1 is MNHNS, CDR2 SASEGT. The CDR3 coding sequence is TGTGCCAGCAGTGGGACTAGCGGGGGATTACCTAGCACAGATACGCAGTATTTT. As protein: CASSGTSGGLPSTDTQYF.